This TCR beta chain was recorded in a study of blood T cell repertoires in COVID-19. Turning to the study itself: The analysed material was cDNA or gDNA that came from T cells, B-cell-depleted T cells, or PBMCs.

The CDR3 is 16 residues long. CDR1 is SGDLS and CDR2 is YYNGEE in the germline V gene. With 2 bases clipped from V and 5 bases from J, the junction kept 4 bases outside the gene matches. Method: immunoSEQ multiplex PCR; TCRdb's copy keeps in-frame clones and lacks some. The sample includes a few hundred thousand clones, about nine tenths of them seen just once. J is TRBJ2-2 and V is TRBV9, with TRBD2 identical over 12 bases. The sequence came from a woman aged 45-59 years who had recovered from COVID-19. The sequencing sample was made of PBMCs or T cells enriched from blood (not recorded which). The CDR3 sequence: CASSVTSGRRTGELFF. The CDR3, as DNA: TGTGCCAGCAGCGTGACTAGCGGGAGAAGGACCGGGGAGCTGTTTTTT.